The clone carrying this T cell receptor (beta chain) has just a few counts. The data are from a study of blood T cells in healthy people across ages. A second PCR of 7 to 11 cycles used a sample-barcoded 5' primer and a J-beta primer mix. Each cDNA molecule was tagged by a template-switch adaptor that had 12 random nucleotides. CDR3-containing paired-end reads numbering at least 2.5 million came from each sample. MiXCR, applied by TCRdb to the 5' RACE reads, yields one record per CDR3 protein. Among fewer than 900,000 distinct CDR3 sequences listed, approximately 43% were seen once. The germline gives CDR1 SEHNR, CDR2 FQNEAQ (reference sequence). The V end was cut by 3 bases, the J end by 7 bases, with 12 bases between. The CDR3 runs to 13 residues.

This receptor was taken from a woman aged 60-70 years in good health. Sequences were obtained from blood. The V gene is TRBV7-9, the J gene TRBJ2-5; perhaps TRBD2 as D (6 bases). CDR3 nucleotide sequence: TGTGCCAGCAGCTTTGACCCGGAGGGGACCCAGTACTTC. This translates into CASSFDPEGTQYF.